This entry lists 32 T cell receptor beta chains sequenced from one sample in a study of T cells in Graves' hyperthyroidism and ophthalmopathy. The investigators amplified TCR beta CDR3 regions from RNA transcripts. TCR CDR3 underwent first-round RT-PCR with the HTBI primer set. TCRdb reanalysed the multiplex PCR reads using MiXCR and keeps one entry per CDR3 protein. The repertoire holds roughly 710,000 distinct CDR3 sequences, with 35% as singletons. Sample: blood. Source of these receptors: a woman between 40 and 55 years old with Graves' hyperthyroidism.

The rearrangement uses TRBV2 and TRBJ2-7; D is possibly TRBD1 (6 bases). Looked up from germline, CDR1 is SNHLY and CDR2 is FYNNEI. Deletions cut 7 bases from V and 6 bases from J, with 13 bases between. The CDR3 spans 12 residues. The CDR3 region is CASTGQTSEQYF. The CDR3 bases are TGTGCCAGCACTGGACAGACGTCCGAGCAGTACTTC.

This clonotype has a single count. A single base separates this from a much larger clone, so it may be a read error. The V gene is TRBV10-3, the J gene TRBJ1-2; 8 positions match TRBD1. The CDR3 contains 16 residues. Germline CDR1 is ENHRY and CDR2 is SYGVKD. V shed 3 bases, J shed 6 bases, and the junction held 12 bases outside the gene matches. The CDR3 loop reads CAISERKNRGYDGYTF. The DNA for the CDR3 is TGTGCCATCAGTGAACGAAAGAACAGGGGGTACGATGGCTACACCTTC.

Many counts were recorded for this clonotype. The chain is built from TRBV5-5 and TRBJ2-2; no reliable D call. Germline V gene data show CDR1 as SGHKS and CDR2 as YYEKEE (reference sequence). Trimming stripped 1 base from V and 6 bases from J, with 7 bases between. This CDR3 has 13 residues. In DNA, the CDR3 is TGTGCCAGCAGCTTGATTCGGTCCGGGGAGCTGTTTTTT. Its translation: CASSLIRSGELFF.

The chain carries TRBV4-1 and TRBJ2-7; TRBD2 agrees at 8 bases. The CDR3 is 16 residues long. The germline gives CDR1 MGHRA, CDR2 YSYEKL. J was trimmed by 2 bases and V by 1 base; bases with no gene match: 7. DNA of the CDR3: TGCGCCAGCAGCCAAGGACTAGCGACTTCCGCCTACGAGCAGTACTTC. This encodes CASSQGLATSAYEQYF.

A few counts support this clonotype. J is TRBJ1-2 and V is TRBV4-3; D may be TRBD1 (5 bases). The CDR3 is made up of 14 amino acids. V shed 2 bases and J shed 2 bases, with 9 bases lying between them. Germline V gene data show CDR1 as LGHNA and CDR2 as YSLEER. The CDR3 DNA follows: TGCGCCAGCAGCCAAACTGACAGCAACTATGGCTACACCTTC. This codes for CASSQTDSNYGYTF.

V gene TRBV24-1 combines with J gene TRBJ2-2; 7 nucleotides align to TRBD1. The J segment lost 7 bases and the V segment lost 4 bases, leaving 5 bases of the junction unmatched. CDR1 KGHDR and CDR2 SFDVKD come from the germline V gene. The CDR3 contains 14 residues. The CDR3 DNA follows: TGTGCCACCAGTGAGACAGGGCGAGACGGGGAGCTGTTTTTT. It translates to CATSETGRDGELFF.

This clonotype appeared many times. V is TRBV5-6 and J is TRBJ2-6; maybe TRBD2 (7 bases). V was cut by 4 bases and J by 8 bases, with 13 bases left in between. The CDR3 runs to 14 residues. Germline CDR1 and CDR2: SGHDT and YYEEEE. The CDR3 DNA reads TGTGCCAGCAGCCCCCAGGGGACTACCAACGTCCTGACTTTC. It specifies CASSPQGTTNVLTF.

This clonotype was observed many times. The CDR3: CASSEARIYGYTF. DNA for the CDR3: TGTGCCAGCAGTGAAGCGCGTATCTATGGCTACACCTTC. This sequence joins TRBV6-5 and TRBJ1-2; unclear D gene. V was shortened by 5 bases and J by 4 bases, with 11 bases between the two germline ends. This CDR3 region has 13 residues. From germline, CDR1 is MNHEY and CDR2 SVGAGI.

The V gene is TRBV5-4, the J gene TRBJ2-7, with 8 bases matching TRBD2. The CDR3 is 17 amino acids. After removal of 3 bases from V and 4 bases from J, the junction contained 15 bases not matched to a gene. Germline V lookup: CDR1 SGHNT, CDR2 YYREEE (reference sequence). In DNA form, the CDR3 reads TGTGCCAGCAGCTCGGCCGGGGGCGGCGGGGGGATGTACGAGCAGTACTTC. Its protein product is CASSSAGGGGGMYEQYF.

V and J are TRBV4-1 and TRBJ1-6; 7 nucleotides agree with TRBD1. This CDR3 is 18 amino acids long. J was trimmed by 8 bases and V by 0 bases; bases with no gene match: 13. Germline V gene lookup returns CDR1 MGHRA and CDR2 YSYEKL. The CDR3 nucleotides are TGCGCCAGCAGCCAAGAACCCCCCCTGACAGGGACGGATTCACCCCTCCACTTT. Amino acids: CASSQEPPLTGTDSPLHF.

As concerns this clonotype: This sequence may be a read error, since a much larger clone differs from it by one base. This chain links TRBV7-2 with TRBJ2-1, with 9 bases fitting TRBD1. The germline V gene has CDR1 SGHTA and CDR2 FQGNSA. V was pared by 5 bases and J by 10 bases, with 9 bases of the junction left unmatched. There are 14 residues in the CDR3. The CDR3 reads CASSGTGRSYEQFF. CDR3 nucleotide sequence: TGTGCCAGCAGCGGGACAGGGAGATCCTACGAGCAGTTCTTC.

The rearrangement uses TRBV7-2 and TRBJ1-5; possibly TRBD1 for D (6 bases). From germline, CDR1 is SGHTA and CDR2 FQGNSA. The CDR3 covers 16 residues. V was clipped by 5 bases and J by 0 bases, with 14 bases between them. The CDR3 is CASSPGGTLSNQPQHF. In DNA, the CDR3 is TGTGCCAGCAGCCCGGGGGGGACACTTAGCAATCAGCCCCAGCATTTT.

In regard to this clonotype: Being one base from a much bigger clone, this may be a read error. This chain links TRBV28 with TRBJ1-6; no definite D call. Trimming left V 2 bases short and J 8 bases short, with 4 bases between. The CDR3 length is 12 residues. Germline V CDR1 and CDR2: MDHEN, SYDVKM. The CDR3 region has the DNA TGTGCCAGCAGTTTACTGGATTCACCCCTCCACTTT. Protein: CASSLLDSPLHF.

The chain carries TRBV6-5 and TRBJ1-2, with unresolved D. The CDR3 is made up of 12 amino acids. Germline V gives CDR1 MNHEY, CDR2 SVGAGI. Trimming took off 5 bases at V and 6 bases at J, with 10 bases between the two ends. In DNA form, the CDR3 reads TGTGCCAGCAGTCTCGGGGAGGATGGCTACACCTTC. Its protein product is CASSLGEDGYTF.

V usage is TRBV2 and J usage is TRBJ2-7; 7 positions agree with TRBD1. There are 13 residues in the CDR3. The V and J ends lost 6 bases and 2 bases, in that order; junction bases with no gene match: 4. Germline values: CDR1 SNHLY, CDR2 FYNNEI. The CDR3 nucleotides read TGTGCCAGCAGCAACGACAGGGCCTACGAGCAGTACTTC. It encodes CASSNDRAYEQYF.

J is TRBJ1-3 and V is TRBV7-8; D is possibly TRBD1 (6 bases). CDR3 length equals 17 residues. With 1 base removed from V and 8 bases from J, the gap between germline ends came to 21 bases. Germline CDR1 SGHVS, CDR2 FQNEAQ. CDR3 protein: CASSLVGQQNSWDTIYF. The CDR3 bases are TGTGCCAGCAGCTTAGTTGGACAGCAAAATTCTTGGGACACCATATATTTT.

In its sample, this clonotype was seen a few times. The chain carries TRBV29-1 and TRBJ2-5, with 8 nucleotides matching TRBD1. CDR1 and CDR2 (germline): SQVTM, ANQGSEA. The CDR3 runs to 14 residues. Germline trimming cut 6 bases from V and 1 base from J; bases unmatched to any gene: 7. CDR3 sequence reads: CSVSTGVSQETQYF. CDR3 bases: TGCAGCGTCTCGACAGGGGTGAGCCAAGAGACCCAGTACTTC.

This clonotype was counted many times. The chain links TRBV20-1 to TRBJ1-6, with 7 bases matching TRBD1. The trim removed 4 bases at V and 8 bases at J, leaving 5 bases unmatched. Germline values: CDR1 DFQATT, CDR2 SNEGSKA (reference sequence). This CDR3 region has 13 residues. The CDR3 is CSATDRVDSPLHF. CDR3 nucleotides: TGCAGTGCTACCGACAGGGTGGATTCACCCCTCCACTTT.

The chain is built from TRBV20-1 and TRBJ1-1, with 9 positions matching TRBD1. From germline, CDR1 is DFQATT and CDR2 SNEGSKA (reference sequence). The CDR3 totals 12 residues. CDR3 DNA: TGCGTGGGGGACAGGGCCCCCACTGAAGCTTTCTTT. As protein: CVGDRAPTEAFF.

V usage is TRBV5-1 and J usage is TRBJ1-5; D is unresolved. Per germline, CDR1 SGHRS and CDR2 YFSETQ. V was trimmed by 4 bases and J by 6 bases, leaving 20 bases between them. The CDR3 covers 16 residues. The CDR3 here is CASSQEIVGSGQPQHF. CDR3 bases: TGCGCCAGCAGCCAAGAGATTGTAGGGTCCGGTCAGCCCCAGCATTTT.

The chain joins TRBV27 to TRBJ1-1; D remains unclear. Per the germline V gene, CDR1 is MNHEY and CDR2 is SMNVEV (reference sequence). The CDR3 loop spans 11 amino acids. Trimming left V 4 bases short and J 9 bases short, with 9 bases between. Here the CDR3 DNA reads TGTGCCAGCAGTTATTTGGGGAAAGCTTTCTTT. Its protein product is CASSYLGKAFF.

CDR3: CAITYDNDSGNTIYF. In DNA, the CDR3 is TGTGCCATCACCTATGACAACGACTCTGGAAACACCATATATTTT. The rearrangement uses TRBV10-3 and TRBJ1-3; no reliable D call. Per germline, CDR1 ENHRY and CDR2 SYGVKD. This CDR3 has 15 amino acids. The V end was cut by 7 bases, the J end by 0 bases, with 13 bases between.

This clonotype occurred many times. The gene calls are TRBV24-1 and TRBJ1-2, with TRBD1 matching 8 bases. Germline values: CDR1 KGHDR, CDR2 SFDVKD. V shed 6 bases and J 4 bases; nucleotides not matched to a gene: 6. This CDR3 comprises 14 residues. The CDR3 DNA follows: TGTGCCACCAGTTTCTCGGACAGGGCCTATGGCTACACCTTC. This sequence encodes CATSFSDRAYGYTF.

This clonotype was observed a single time. A much larger clone lies one base from this, so it may be a read error. The V gene is TRBV10-3, the J gene TRBJ2-7; TRBD1 matches at 12 bases. This CDR3 has 14 amino acids. Germline values: CDR1 ENHRY, CDR2 SYGVKD. Here the CDR3 DNA reads TGTGCCATCGGGGACAGGGGGCCGGGGTACGGGCAGTACTTC. Its translation: CAIGDRGPGYGQYF.

In this sample, this clonotype turned up once. The rearrangement joins TRBV7-2 to TRBJ1-1, with 12 bases matching TRBD1. The V and J ends lost 0 bases and 2 bases, in that order; junction bases with no gene match: 1. Germline loops: CDR1 SGHTA, CDR2 FQGNSA. CDR3 size: 16 residues. The CDR3 region is CASSLAGQGANTEAFF. The DNA of the CDR3 is TGTGCCAGCAGCTTAGCGGGACAGGGGGCCAACACTGAAGCTTTCTTT.

The V and J genes are TRBV20-1 and TRBJ2-3, with 8 bases that match TRBD2. CDR3 length: 14 amino acids. Per the germline V gene, CDR1 is DFQATT and CDR2 is SNEGSKA (reference sequence). V dropped 6 bases and J dropped 3; count of bases not matched to a gene: 8. The CDR3 region has the DNA TGCAGTGCAGAAGCGGGAGCTCTTACAGATACGCAGTATTTT. This sequence encodes CSAEAGALTDTQYF.

A note on this clonotype: A read error is possible here, since a much larger clone lies one base away. The V and J genes are TRBV10-2 and TRBJ2-7, with 13 nucleotides matching TRBD2. J was trimmed by 4 bases and V by 6 bases; bases with no gene match: 9. CDR1 is WSHSY and CDR2 is SAAADI in the germline V gene. The CDR3 runs to 16 residues. The CDR3, as DNA: TGCGCCAGCAGGCCCGGGACTAGCGGGACTCGGTACGAGCAGTACTTC. Translated, it gives CASRPGTSGTRYEQYF.

This clonotype occurred many times. The chain is built from TRBV19 and TRBJ1-1; D is possibly TRBD1 (5 bases). CDR1 LNHDA and CDR2 SQIVND come from the germline V gene (reference sequence). The ends were cut back, 7 bases at V and 4 bases at J, with 19 bases in the middle. This CDR3 contains 15 residues. CDR3 sequence: CASTTGARRGTEAFF. For the CDR3, the DNA is TGTGCCAGTACAACCGGGGCCAGACGGGGCACTGAAGCTTTCTTT.

This clonotype was found a few times. The chain uses TRBV24-1 and TRBJ1-4; D is unresolved. This CDR3 is 13 amino acids long. From germline, CDR1 is KGHDR and CDR2 SFDVKD. With 7 bases removed from V and 3 bases from J, the gap between germline ends came to 8 bases. This CDR3 is CATSSTSNEKLFF. The CDR3 DNA follows: TGTGCCACCAGCTCGACCTCTAATGAAAAACTGTTTTTT.

V and J are TRBV29-1 and TRBJ2-7; D may correspond to TRBD1 or TRBD2 (5 bases each). CDR3 length: 12 residues. CDR1 and CDR2 (germline): SQVTM, ANQGSEA. V shed 8 bases and J shed 1 base, with 12 bases lying between them. The CDR3 nucleotides are TGCAGCAGTTACGGGACGTCCTACGAGCAGTACTTC. Residues: CSSYGTSYEQYF.

The V and J genes are TRBV6-5 and TRBJ2-5, with 11 positions matching TRBD2. Looked up from germline, CDR1 is MNHEY and CDR2 is SVGAGI. There are 15 residues in the CDR3. The J segment lost 3 bases and the V segment lost 6 bases, leaving 6 bases of the junction unmatched. CDR3 loop: CASSLAGGFEETQYF. CDR3 DNA sequence: TGTGCCAGCAGCCTAGCGGGGGGCTTCGAAGAGACCCAGTACTTC.

The chain is built from TRBV10-3 and TRBJ1-1; D remains unclear. Per germline, CDR1 ENHRY and CDR2 SYGVKD. The CDR3 has 15 residues. The V end was cut by 2 bases, the J end by 0 bases, with 10 bases between. CDR3 sequence reads: CAISERTEMNTEAFF. CDR3 DNA sequence: TGTGCCATCAGTGAGAGGACGGAAATGAACACTGAAGCTTTCTTT.